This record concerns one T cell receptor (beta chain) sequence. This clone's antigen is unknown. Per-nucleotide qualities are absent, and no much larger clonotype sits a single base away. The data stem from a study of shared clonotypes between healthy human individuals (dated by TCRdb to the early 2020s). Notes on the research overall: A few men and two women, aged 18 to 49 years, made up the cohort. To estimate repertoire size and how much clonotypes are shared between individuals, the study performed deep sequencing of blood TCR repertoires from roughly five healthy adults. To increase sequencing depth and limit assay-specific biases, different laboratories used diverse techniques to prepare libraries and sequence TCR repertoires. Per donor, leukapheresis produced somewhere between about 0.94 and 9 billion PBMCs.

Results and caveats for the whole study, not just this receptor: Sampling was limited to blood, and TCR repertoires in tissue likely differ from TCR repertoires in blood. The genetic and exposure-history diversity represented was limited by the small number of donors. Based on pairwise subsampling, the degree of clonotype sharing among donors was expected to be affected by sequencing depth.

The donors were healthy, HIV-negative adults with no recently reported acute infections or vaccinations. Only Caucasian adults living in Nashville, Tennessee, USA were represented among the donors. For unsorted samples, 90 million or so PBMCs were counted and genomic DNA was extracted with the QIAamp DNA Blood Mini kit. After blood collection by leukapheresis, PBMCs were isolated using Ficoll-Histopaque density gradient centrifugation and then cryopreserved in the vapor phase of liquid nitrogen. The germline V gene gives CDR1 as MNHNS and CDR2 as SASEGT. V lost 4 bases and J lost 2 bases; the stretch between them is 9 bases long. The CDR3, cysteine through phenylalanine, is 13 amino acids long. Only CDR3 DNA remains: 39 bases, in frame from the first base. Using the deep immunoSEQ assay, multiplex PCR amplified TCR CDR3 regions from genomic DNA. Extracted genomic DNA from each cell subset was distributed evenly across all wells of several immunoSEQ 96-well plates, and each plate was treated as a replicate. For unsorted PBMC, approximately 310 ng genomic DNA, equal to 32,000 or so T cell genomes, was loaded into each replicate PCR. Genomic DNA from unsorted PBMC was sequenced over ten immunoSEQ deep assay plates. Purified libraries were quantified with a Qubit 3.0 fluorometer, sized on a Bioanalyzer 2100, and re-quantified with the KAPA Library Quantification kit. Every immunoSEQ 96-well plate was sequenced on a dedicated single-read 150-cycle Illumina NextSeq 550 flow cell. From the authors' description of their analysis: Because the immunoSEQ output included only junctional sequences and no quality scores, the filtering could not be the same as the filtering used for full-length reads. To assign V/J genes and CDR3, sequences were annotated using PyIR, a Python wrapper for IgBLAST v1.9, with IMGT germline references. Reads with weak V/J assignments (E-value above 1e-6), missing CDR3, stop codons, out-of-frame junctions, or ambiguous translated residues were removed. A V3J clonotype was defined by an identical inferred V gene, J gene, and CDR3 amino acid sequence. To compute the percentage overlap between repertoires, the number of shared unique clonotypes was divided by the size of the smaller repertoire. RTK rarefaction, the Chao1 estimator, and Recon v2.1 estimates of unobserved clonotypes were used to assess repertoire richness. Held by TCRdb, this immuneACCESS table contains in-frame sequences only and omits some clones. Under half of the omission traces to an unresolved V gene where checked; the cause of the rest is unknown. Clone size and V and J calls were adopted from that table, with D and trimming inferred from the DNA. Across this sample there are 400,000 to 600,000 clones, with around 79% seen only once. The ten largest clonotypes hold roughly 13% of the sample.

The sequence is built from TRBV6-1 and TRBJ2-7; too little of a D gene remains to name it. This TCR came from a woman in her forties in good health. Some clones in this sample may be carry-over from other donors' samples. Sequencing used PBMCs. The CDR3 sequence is CASSVIKTYEQYF. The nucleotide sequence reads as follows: TGTGCCAGCAGTGTAATCAAGACCTACGAGCAGTACTTC.